This T cell receptor (beta chain) was identified during a study of control samples from healthy donors and cancer patients. In germline, CDR1 is SGHRS, CDR2 YFSETQ. Trimming took off 2 bases at V and 10 bases at J, with 13 bases between the two ends. The CDR3 length is 14 residues. Assay used: immunoSEQ multiplex PCR; TCRdb lists only in-frame clones, some missing. The table lists about 92,000 clones, approximately 78% of them singletons. The receptor's source is a woman aged 55-70 years in good health. The chain recombines TRBV5-1 with TRBJ1-6; no reliable D call. Material for sequencing was blood. This CDR3 reads CASSFLGVGSPLHF. For the CDR3, the DNA is TGCGCCAGCAGCTTCCTCGGGGTGGGATCACCCCTCCACTTT. Looking up the rest from reference TRBV5-1 and TRBJ1-6 gives the full variable domain: KAGVTQTPRYLIKTRGQQVTLSCSPISGHRSVSWYQQTPGQGLQFLFEYFSETQRNKGNFPGRFSGRQFSNSRSEMNVSTLELGDSALYLCASSFLGVGSPLHFGNGTRLTVT.